A single sample is the source of the 8 T cell receptor beta chains below, sequenced in a study of blood T cell repertoires in COVID-19. The assay was immunoSEQ multiplex PCR, and TCRdb's table has in-frame clones only and misses some. The sample contains fewer than 300,000 clones, under 90% of which appear only once. Sequenced material: peripheral blood. The source is a woman in her late teens or twenties with acute or convalescent COVID-19.

V and J are TRBV7-9 and TRBJ2-7; D perhaps matches TRBD2 (6 bases). Between the trimmed V and J ends, which lost 0 bases and 5 bases, there was a span of 17 bases. The germline V gene has CDR1 SEHNR and CDR2 FQNEAQ (reference sequence). CDR3 length: 16 amino acids. CDR3 coding DNA: TGTGCCAGCAGCTTAGCGATCGGGGACTTTAGACACGAGCAGTACTTC. Translated, it gives CASSLAIGDFRHEQYF.

This clone has just a few counts. J is TRBJ2-1 and V is TRBV7-3; 8 bases map to TRBD2. CDR1 SGHTA and CDR2 FQGTGA come from the germline V gene. The V and J ends lost 8 bases and 7 bases, in that order; junction bases with no gene match: 4. This CDR3 has 12 amino acids. CDR3 protein: CASSSGSNEQFF. The CDR3 DNA reads TGTGCCAGCTCAAGCGGGAGTAATGAGCAGTTCTTC.

The rearrangement links TRBV6-2 or TRBV6-3 to TRBJ2-7; TRBD2 matches at 14 bases. Germline V gives CDR1 MNHEY, CDR2 SVGEGT. This CDR3 is built from 15 residues. Trimming at V came to 6 bases and at J to 3 bases, leaving 4 bases not matched to a gene. The CDR3 DNA reads as TGTGCCAGCAGCCGACTAGCGGGAGGGTTCTACGAGCAGTACTTC. Residues: CASSRLAGGFYEQYF.

The CDR3, as DNA: TGCGCCAGCAGCCCGGACAGAGGAAACACCATATATTTT. It codes for CASSPDRGNTIYF. The V and J genes are TRBV4-3 and TRBJ1-3, with a tentative D call TRBD1 (6 bases). CDR3 length equals 13 residues. V lost 4 bases to trimming and J lost 4 bases, with 8 bases between them. Germline V gene data show CDR1 as LGHNA and CDR2 as YSLEER.

This clone occurred a few times. The chain has TRBV7-9 and TRBJ1-2, with 8 bases that match TRBD1. The CDR3 sequence is 16 residues long. V lost 2 bases to trimming and J lost 6 bases; unmatched junction nucleotides: 11. Germline loops: CDR1 SEHNR, CDR2 FQNEAQ (reference sequence). The CDR3 reads CASSLQQGVNLDGYTF. CDR3 in DNA: TGTGCCAGCAGCTTACAACAGGGGGTTAACTTGGATGGCTACACCTTC.

The chain joins TRBV29-1 to TRBJ1-2, with unresolved D. The germline V and J ends were trimmed by 4 bases and 4 bases, with 10 bases remaining between them. This CDR3 comprises 12 residues. Germline CDR1 and CDR2: SQVTM and ANQGSEA. The CDR3 region is CSVGGGSYGYTF. As DNA, the CDR3 is TGCAGCGTTGGTGGAGGGAGCTATGGCTACACCTTC.

This clone was counted between two and nine times. The V and J genes are TRBV7-2 and TRBJ1-5; no reliable D call. The germline V gene encodes CDR1 SGHTA and CDR2 FQGNSA. The CDR3 totals 16 residues. V lost 5 bases and J lost 3, with 17 bases in between. CDR3 region: CASSPGGVVYNQPQHF. DNA for the CDR3: TGTGCCAGCAGCCCAGGCGGGGTAGTTTACAATCAGCCCCAGCATTTT.

This clone appeared once. CDR3 DNA sequence: TGCGCCAGCAGCTCTACAGTCTACGAGCAGTACTTC. This translates into CASSSTVYEQYF. The rearrangement links TRBV5-1 to TRBJ2-7, with unresolved D. Germline CDR1 reads SGHRS; CDR2 reads YFSETQ. The CDR3 sequence is 12 residues long. V dropped 3 bases and J dropped 3 bases, with 7 bases sitting between them.